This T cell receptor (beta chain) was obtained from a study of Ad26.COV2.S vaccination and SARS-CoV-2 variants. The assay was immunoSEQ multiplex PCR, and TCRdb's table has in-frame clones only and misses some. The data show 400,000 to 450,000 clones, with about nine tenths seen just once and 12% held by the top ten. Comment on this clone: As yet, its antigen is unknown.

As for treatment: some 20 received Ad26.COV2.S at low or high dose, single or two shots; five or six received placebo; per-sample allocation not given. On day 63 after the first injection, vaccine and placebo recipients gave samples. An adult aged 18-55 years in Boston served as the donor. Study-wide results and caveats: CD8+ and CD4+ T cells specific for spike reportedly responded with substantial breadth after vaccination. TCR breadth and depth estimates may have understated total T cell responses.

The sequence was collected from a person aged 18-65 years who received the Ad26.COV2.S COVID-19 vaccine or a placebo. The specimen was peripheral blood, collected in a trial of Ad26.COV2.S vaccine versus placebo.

CDR3 sequence reads: CASSQSIAWDTDTQYF. The CDR3 DNA reads TGCGCCAGCAGCCAATCCATAGCATGGGACACAGATACGCAGTATTTT. The gene calls are TRBV4-3 and TRBJ2-3, with D uncertain. V lost 2 bases, J lost 2 bases, and 14 bases lay in between. CDR1 is LGHNA, CDR2 YSLEER, per germline. This CDR3 has 16 amino acids.